This is a list of T cell receptor beta chains from one sample in a study of cytomegalovirus exposure and HLA in healthy donors. Assay used: immunoSEQ multiplex PCR; TCRdb lists only in-frame clones, some missing. This table holds 100,000 to 150,000 clones. The sequenced sample consisted of PBMCs. These TCRs come from a young man in good health and CMV-seronegative. The CDR3 runs from the conserved cysteine through the conserved F or W. D genes are given only for firm matches.

d_call j_call v_call cdr3_aa cdr3_nt
NA TRBJ2-7 TRBV11-3 CASSLHSYEQYF TGTGCCAGCAGCTTACACAGCTACGAGCAGTACTTC
TRBD1 TRBJ1-4 TRBV28 CASSSPGTGVSKLFF TGTGCCAGCAGTTCCCCGGGGACAGGGGTTTCTAAACTGTTTTTT
NA TRBJ1-3 TRBV9 CASSVEGVGNTIYF TGTGCCAGCAGCGTAGAAGGGGTCGGAAACACCATATATTTT
TRBD1 TRBJ1-1 TRBV28 CASCYPGQGLFFF TGTGCCAGCTGTTACCCTGGACAGGGTTTATTTTTCTTT
NA TRBJ1-2 TRBV7-9 CASRLTGYDGYTF TGTGCCAGCAGACTCACAGGGTACGACGGCTACACCTTC
TRBD2 TRBJ2-3 TRBV10-3 CAISAQPGLGGTDTQYF TGTGCCATCAGTGCCCAACCGGGACTAGGGGGCACAGATACGCAGTATTTT
NA TRBJ1-3 TRBV10-3 CAIRREGVGNTIYF TGTGCCATCAGAAGGGAAGGGGTAGGAAACACCATATATTTT
TRBD1 TRBJ1-5 TRBV27 CASRRDRANQPQHF TGTGCCAGCAGGAGGGACAGGGCTAATCAGCCCCAGCATTTT
NA TRBJ1-1 TRBV6-1 CASSVVYTEAFF TGTGCCAGCAGTGTCGTTTACACTGAAGCTTTCTTT
NA TRBJ2-5 TRBV11-1 CASSVTETQYF TGTGCCAGCAGCGTAACTGAGACCCAGTACTTC
NA TRBJ2-1 TRBV28 CASRGGSYNEQFF TGTGCCAGCAGAGGGGGTTCCTACAATGAGCAGTTCTTC
TRBD2 TRBJ2-5 TRBV25-1 CASSEGRDLETQYF TGTGCCAGCAGTGAGGGGAGGGACTTAGAGACCCAGTACTTC
NA TRBJ2-5 TRBV5-1 CASSLGRGPRETQYF TGCGCCAGCAGCTTGGGGCGGGGGCCCCGAGAGACCCAGTACTTC
NA TRBJ2-7 TRBV4-1 CASSQGTANVRSSYEQYF TGCGCCAGCAGCCAAGGGACAGCAAACGTCCGAAGCTCCTACGAGCAGTACTTC
TRBD1 TRBJ1-5 TRBV29-1 CSVEEMGTGVNQPQHF TGCAGCGTTGAAGAGATGGGGACAGGGGTAAATCAGCCCCAGCATTTT
TRBD2 TRBJ2-7 TRBV11-3 CASSLAGGYYEQYF TGTGCCAGCAGCCTAGCGGGAGGATACTACGAGCAGTACTTC
NA TRBJ1-2 TRBV27 CASSLFPESTGYTF TGTGCCAGCAGTTTGTTTCCGGAATCGACAGGCTACACCTTC
TRBD1 TRBJ1-2 TRBV7-9 CASSLAGGRESYTF TGTGCCAGCAGCTTAGCAGGGGGCAGGGAAAGCTACACCTTC
NA TRBJ1-1 TRBV6-5 CASSMGGGGNTEAFF TGTGCCAGCAGTATGGGAGGAGGTGGTAACACTGAAGCTTTCTTT
TRBD2 TRBJ2-7 TRBV7-3 CASSPGGGYEQYF TGTGCCAGCAGCCCCGGGGGGGGCTACGAGCAGTACTTC